The 26 T cell receptor beta chains reported below all come from one sample, sequenced in a study of cytomegalovirus exposure and HLA in healthy donors. Here immunoSEQ multiplex PCR was the method, and the copy in TCRdb shows in-frame clones only, minus some. This table holds roughly 150,000 clones, roughly 91% found once. Material: PBMCs. These receptors were taken from a woman between 18 and 30 years old in good health and CMV-seropositive.

The chain recombines TRBV4-2 with TRBJ1-3; 7 nucleotides align to TRBD1. Germline V gene lookup returns CDR1 LGHNA and CDR2 YNFKEQ. The CDR3 consists of 19 residues. With V trimmed by 4 bases and J by 2 bases, 17 bases remained unmatched. This CDR3 is CASSLQGGFDGGTGNTIYF. CDR3 coding DNA: TGTGCCAGCAGCCTCCAGGGGGGATTCGATGGGGGTACTGGAAACACCATATATTTT.

The chain combines TRBV2 with TRBJ2-2; possibly TRBD1 for D (6 bases). CDR1 and CDR2 from the germline V gene are SNHLY and FYNNEI. The CDR3 totals 15 residues. Deletions cut 6 bases from V and 1 base from J, with 12 bases between. The CDR3 is CASRKDSLNTGELFF. In DNA form, the CDR3 reads TGTGCCAGCAGGAAGGACAGCCTGAACACCGGGGAGCTGTTTTTT.

V gene TRBV7-8 combines with J gene TRBJ2-1; no clear D gene. CDR1 is SGHVS and CDR2 is FQNEAQ in the germline V gene. V was shortened by 5 bases and J by 12 bases, with 17 bases between the two germline ends. This CDR3 has 13 amino acids. For the CDR3, the DNA is TGTGCCAGCAGCCCCGGTTCTGCAACGGGGCAGTTCTTC. This encodes CASSPGSATGQFF.

The CDR3 sequence is CASSLGGTSSYEQYF. The CDR3 bases are TGTGCCAGCAGCTTAGGTGGGACTAGTTCCTACGAGCAGTACTTC. The rearrangement links TRBV7-2 to TRBJ2-7; 8 bases map to TRBD2. Losses at the gene ends were 1 base for V and 1 base for J; bases not matched to a gene: 3. Germline loops: CDR1 SGHTA, CDR2 FQGNSA. The CDR3 has 15 amino acids.

This clone was detected only a few times. The chain combines TRBV18 with TRBJ1-1; maybe TRBD1 (5 bases). The CDR3 extends over 16 amino acids. Per germline, CDR1 KGHSH and CDR2 LQKENI. Between the trimmed V and J ends, which lost 6 bases and 1 base, there was a span of 18 bases. CDR3 nucleotides: TGTGCCAGCTCGGCAGGGAACCTACTCACGAACACTGAAGCTTTCTTT. This translates into CASSAGNLLTNTEAFF.

J is TRBJ2-5 and V is TRBV5-4; TRBD2 agrees at 8 bases. V trimming: 0 bases; J trimming: 5 bases; junction bases outside the gene matches: 9. The CDR3 is made up of 16 amino acids. The germline V gene has CDR1 SGHNT and CDR2 YYREEE (reference sequence). The CDR3 sequence is CASSLVTGGLVETQYF. CDR3 sequence (DNA): TGTGCCAGCAGCTTGGTAACGGGAGGGCTGGTTGAGACCCAGTACTTC. The full variable domain, in which reference TRBV5-4 and TRBJ2-5 provide the parts outside the CDR3, is ETGVTQSPTHLIKTRGQQVTLRCSSQSGHNTVSWYQQALGQGPQFIFQYYREEENGRGNFPPRFSGLQFPNYSSELNVNALELDDSALYLCASSLVTGGLVETQYFGPGTRLLVL.

The chain joins TRBV10-1 to TRBJ2-2, with D possibly matching TRBD2 (5 bases). V dropped 3 bases and J dropped 4 bases, with 12 bases sitting between them. This CDR3 has 15 amino acids. Per the germline V gene, CDR1 is WNHNN and CDR2 is SYGVQD (reference sequence). CDR3 nucleotides: TGCGCCAGCAGTGACGAGGGTATGGGCACCGGGGAGCTGTTTTTT. Translation gives CASSDEGMGTGELFF.

This rearrangement joins TRBV5-6 to TRBJ1-5, with TRBD1 matching 7 bases. In germline, CDR1 is SGHDT, CDR2 YYEEEE. CDR3 length equals 14 residues. V dropped 3 bases and J dropped 4; count of bases not matched to a gene: 4. The chain's CDR3 is CASSWTGGNQPQHF. In nucleotides, the CDR3 is TGTGCCAGCAGCTGGACAGGAGGAAATCAGCCCCAGCATTTT.

This rearrangement joins TRBV18 to TRBJ2-7; 7 positions agree with TRBD2. Germline V gives CDR1 KGHSH, CDR2 LQKENI. The CDR3 loop spans 15 amino acids. J gave up 3 bases and V 6 bases, and 11 bases lay outside the gene matches. This chain's CDR3 is CASSHTGTTNYEQYF. The CDR3 DNA sequence: TGTGCCAGCTCGCACACCGGGACTACCAACTACGAGCAGTACTTC.

V gene TRBV5-1 combines with J gene TRBJ2-1; 7 bases line up with TRBD2. Germline lookup yields CDR1 SGHRS and CDR2 YFSETQ. CDR3 length equals 15 residues. With V trimmed by 7 bases and J by 4 bases, 11 bases remained unmatched. CDR3 bases: TGCGCCAGCGCCGGGGCCCAGCGGGGATACAATGAGCAGTTCTTC. Its translation is CASAGAQRGYNEQFF.

The chain combines TRBV29-1 with TRBJ2-2, with 8 bases fitting TRBD1. J gave up 0 bases and V 4 bases, and 4 bases lay outside the gene matches. There are 15 residues in the CDR3. The germline gives CDR1 SQVTM, CDR2 ANQGSEA. CDR3 region: CSVATGGTNTGELFF. The DNA for the CDR3 is TGCAGCGTTGCAACAGGGGGAACGAACACCGGGGAGCTGTTTTTT.

The count of this clone is one. The chain has TRBV13 and TRBJ1-5, with D unclear. The ends were cut back, 1 base at V and 1 base at J, with 5 bases in the middle. The CDR3 sequence is 14 residues long. Per the germline V gene, CDR1 is PRHDT and CDR2 is FYEKMQ (reference sequence). Written as DNA, the CDR3 is TGTGCCAGCAGCTTAGACGGGAGCAATCAGCCCCAGCATTTT. Translation gives CASSLDGSNQPQHF.

The chain has TRBV28 and TRBJ2-1; 14 nucleotides agree with TRBD2. CDR3 length: 16 residues. Germline trimming cut 10 bases from V and 6 bases from J; bases unmatched to any gene: 11. CDR1 and CDR2 (germline): MDHEN, SYDVKM. For the CDR3, the DNA is TGTGCCATAGAAGGGACTAGCGGGAGTCTTTCCAATGAGCAGTTCTTC. Translation: CAIEGTSGSLSNEQFF.

This clone was found many times. V is TRBV2 and J is TRBJ2-7; 10 nucleotides agree with TRBD1. J was trimmed by 2 bases and V by 4 bases; bases with no gene match: 2. Germline CDR1 is SNHLY and CDR2 is FYNNEI. The CDR3 is made up of 14 amino acids. The DNA of the CDR3 is TGTGCCAGCAGTGTAGACAGGGGGCCCTACGAGCAGTACTTC. Protein product: CASSVDRGPYEQYF. Variable domain in full (rest from reference TRBV2 and TRBJ2-7): EPEVTQTPSHQVTQMGQEVILRCVPISNHLYFYWYRQILGQKVEFLVSFYNNEISEKSEIFDDQFSVERPDGSNFTLKIRSTKLEDSAMYFCASSVDRGPYEQYFGPGTRLTVT.

The rearrangement uses TRBV27 and TRBJ2-3; D unclear. The germline V and J ends were trimmed by 4 bases and 9 bases, with 11 bases remaining between them. The germline gives CDR1 MNHEY, CDR2 SMNVEV (reference sequence). The CDR3 runs to 12 residues. For the CDR3, the DNA is TGTGCCAGCAGTTCCCTGGCCGGGACGCAGTATTTT. Encoded protein: CASSSLAGTQYF.

This clone was seen only a few times. This chain joins TRBV10-1 and TRBJ2-7; 9 positions agree with TRBD2. Trimming at V came to 8 bases and at J to 5 bases, leaving 13 bases not matched to a gene. The CDR3 has 15 residues. The germline CDR1 and CDR2 sequences are WNHNN and SYGVQD (reference sequence). The DNA of the CDR3 is TGCGCCAGCCCCGAGAGGGTAGCGGGAGACGACGAGCAGTACTTC. This gives the protein CASPERVAGDDEQYF.

The V call is TRBV21-1, the J call TRBJ2-1; the D segment call TRBD1 is taken from the table without a DNA check. TRBV21-1 is described as a pseudogene. The CDR3 runs 18 residues. CDR3 coding DNA: TGTGCCAGCAGCAAACATATTAAACAGGGAAGCTCCTACAATGAGCAGTTCTTC. Translation: CASSKHIKQGSSYNEQFF.

This rearrangement joins TRBV13 to TRBJ1-3; 7 nucleotides align to TRBD1. This CDR3 comprises 13 residues. CDR1 PRHDT and CDR2 FYEKMQ come from the germline V gene (reference sequence). With V trimmed by 5 bases and J by 10 bases, 8 bases remained unmatched. DNA for the CDR3: TGTGCCAGCAGCCCTCTGACAGGGAGAACCATATATTTT. Amino acid sequence: CASSPLTGRTIYF.

V is TRBV2 and J is TRBJ2-1, with 8 bases fitting TRBD1. Germline V gene sequence: CDR1 SNHLY, CDR2 FYNNEI. The V segment lost 10 bases and the J segment 7 bases; nucleotides outside the gene matches: 6. This CDR3 contains 12 residues. The CDR3: CANQDRENEQFF. The CDR3 nucleotides are TGTGCCAACCAGGACAGGGAGAATGAGCAGTTCTTC.

For the CDR3, the DNA is TGTGCCAGCAGTTACCAACAGGGCTCTTATGGCTACACCTTC. This codes for CASSYQQGSYGYTF. The V gene is TRBV6-5, the J gene TRBJ1-2; D is possibly TRBD1 (6 bases). There are 14 residues in the CDR3. The V end lost 2 bases, the J end lost 5 bases, and 12 bases lay between the germline ends. Per germline, CDR1 MNHEY and CDR2 SVGAGI.

This chain connects TRBV15 to TRBJ2-3, with D possibly matching TRBD1 (6 bases). V was trimmed by 7 bases and J by 0 bases, leaving 11 bases between them. The CDR3 has 14 residues. CDR1 is LNHNV and CDR2 is YYDKDF in the germline V gene (reference sequence). CDR3 coding DNA: TGTGCCACCAAGGACAGCGACAGCACAGATACGCAGTATTTT. Protein: CATKDSDSTDTQYF.

The rearrangement uses TRBV10-3 and TRBJ2-1; 9 nucleotides line up with TRBD2. This CDR3 is 18 amino acids long. In germline, CDR1 is ENHRY, CDR2 SYGVKD. J was trimmed by 5 bases and V by 4 bases; bases with no gene match: 15. Here the CDR3 DNA reads TGTGCCATCAGTGGTCCGTCAGGTAGCGGGAGTATCCACAATGAGCAGTTCTTC. It yields the protein CAISGPSGSGSIHNEQFF.

The genes are TRBV27 and TRBJ2-6; no clear D gene. Looked up from germline, CDR1 is MNHEY and CDR2 is SMNVEV (reference sequence). The CDR3 extends over 16 amino acids. V was shortened by 5 bases and J by 0 bases, with 11 bases between the two germline ends. The CDR3 sequence is CASSQEVSSGANVLTF. The CDR3 bases are TGTGCCAGCAGTCAAGAAGTGAGCTCTGGGGCCAACGTCCTGACTTTC.

The rearrangement uses TRBV6-6 and TRBJ2-7; D is perhaps TRBD1 (5 bases). Trimming left V 6 bases short and J 7 bases short, with 16 bases between. The CDR3 loop spans 13 amino acids. Germline CDR1 and CDR2: MNHNY and SVGAGI (reference sequence). CDR3 in DNA: TGTGCCAGCAGACAAGACAGTTGGGGAGAGCAGTACTTC. Its protein is CASRQDSWGEQYF.

This chain joins TRBV29-1 and TRBJ2-5; possible D gene TRBD1, 5 bases. Between the trimmed V and J ends, which lost 3 bases and 5 bases, there was a span of 10 bases. The germline V gene encodes CDR1 SQVTM and CDR2 ANQGSEA. This CDR3 has 12 amino acids. DNA of the CDR3: TGCAGCGTTGACGACAGTGCGGAGACCCAGTACTTC. This gives the protein CSVDDSAETQYF.

Only one count was recorded for this clone. The rearrangement links TRBV15 to TRBJ2-3; 9 bases are a match to TRBD2. Germline V gene data show CDR1 as LNHNV and CDR2 as YYDKDF (reference sequence). V shed 3 bases, J shed 9 bases, and the junction held 4 bases outside the gene matches. This CDR3 is 13 amino acids long. In DNA form, the CDR3 reads TGTGCCACCAGCAGGGAAACTAGCGGGACGCAGTATTTT. It is translated as CATSRETSGTQYF.